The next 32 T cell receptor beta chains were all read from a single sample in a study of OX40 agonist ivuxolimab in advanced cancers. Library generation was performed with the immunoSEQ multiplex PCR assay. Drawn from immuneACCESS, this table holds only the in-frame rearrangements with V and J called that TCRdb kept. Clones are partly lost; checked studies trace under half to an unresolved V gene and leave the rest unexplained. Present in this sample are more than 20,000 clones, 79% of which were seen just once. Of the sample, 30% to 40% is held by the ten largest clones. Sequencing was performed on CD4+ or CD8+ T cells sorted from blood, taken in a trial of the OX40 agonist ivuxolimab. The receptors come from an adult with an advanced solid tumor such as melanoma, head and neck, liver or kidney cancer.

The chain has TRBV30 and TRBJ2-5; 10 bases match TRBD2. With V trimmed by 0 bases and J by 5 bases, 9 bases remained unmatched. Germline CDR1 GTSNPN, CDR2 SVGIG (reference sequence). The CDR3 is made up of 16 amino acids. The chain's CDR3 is CAWSVLASGSKETQYF. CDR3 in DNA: TGTGCCTGGAGTGTACTGGCTAGCGGGAGCAAGGAGACCCAGTACTTC.

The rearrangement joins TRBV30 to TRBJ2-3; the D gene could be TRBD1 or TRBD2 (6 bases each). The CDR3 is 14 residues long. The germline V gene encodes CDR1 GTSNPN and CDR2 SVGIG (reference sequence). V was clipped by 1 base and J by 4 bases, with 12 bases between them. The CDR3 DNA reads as TGTGCCTGGAGTGGCCTAGGGGGGTCAGATACGCAGTATTTT. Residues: CAWSGLGGSDTQYF.

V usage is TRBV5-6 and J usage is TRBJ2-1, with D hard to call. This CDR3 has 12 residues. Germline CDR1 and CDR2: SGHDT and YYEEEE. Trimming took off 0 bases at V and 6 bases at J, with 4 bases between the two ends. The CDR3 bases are TGTGCCAGCAGCTTGGCTGGCAATGAGCAGTTCTTC. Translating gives CASSLAGNEQFF.

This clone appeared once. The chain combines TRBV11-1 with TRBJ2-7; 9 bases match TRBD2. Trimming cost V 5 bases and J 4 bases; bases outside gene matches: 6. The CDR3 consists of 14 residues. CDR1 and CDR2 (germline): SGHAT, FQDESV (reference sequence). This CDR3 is CASSPGLAQYEQYF. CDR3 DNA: TGTGCCAGCAGCCCAGGACTAGCGCAGTACGAGCAGTACTTC.

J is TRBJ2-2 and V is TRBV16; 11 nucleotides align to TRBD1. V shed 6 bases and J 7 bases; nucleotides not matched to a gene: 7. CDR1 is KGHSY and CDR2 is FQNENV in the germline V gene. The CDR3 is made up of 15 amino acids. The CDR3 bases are TGTGCCAGCAGTCCGGACAGGGGGCTTGTCGGGGAGCTGTTTTTT. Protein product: CASSPDRGLVGELFF.

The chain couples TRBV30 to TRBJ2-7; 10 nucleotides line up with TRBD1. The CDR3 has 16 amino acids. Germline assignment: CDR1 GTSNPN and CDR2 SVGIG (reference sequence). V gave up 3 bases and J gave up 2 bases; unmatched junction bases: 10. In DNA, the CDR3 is TGTGCCTGGAGCGCCTTATGGACAGGGGGGACCTACGAGCAGTACTTC. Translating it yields CAWSALWTGGTYEQYF.

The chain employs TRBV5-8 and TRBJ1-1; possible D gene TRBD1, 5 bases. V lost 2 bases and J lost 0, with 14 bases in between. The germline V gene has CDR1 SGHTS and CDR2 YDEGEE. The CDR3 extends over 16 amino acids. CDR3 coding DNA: TGTGCCAGCAGCTTTGAGGAGGGACGGTTGAACACTGAAGCTTTCTTT. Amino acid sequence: CASSFEEGRLNTEAFF.

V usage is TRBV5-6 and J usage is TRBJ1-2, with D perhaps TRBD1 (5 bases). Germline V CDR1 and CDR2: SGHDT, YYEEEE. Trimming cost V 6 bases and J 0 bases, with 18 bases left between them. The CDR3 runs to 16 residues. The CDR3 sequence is CASTALATVANYGYTF. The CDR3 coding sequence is TGTGCCAGCACCGCCCTCGCGACAGTAGCTAACTATGGCTACACCTTC.

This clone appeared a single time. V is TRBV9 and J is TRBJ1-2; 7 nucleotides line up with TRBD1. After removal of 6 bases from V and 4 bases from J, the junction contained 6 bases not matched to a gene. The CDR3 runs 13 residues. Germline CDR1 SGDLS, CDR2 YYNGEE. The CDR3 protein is CASTQGDSYGYTF. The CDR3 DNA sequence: TGTGCCAGCACGCAGGGGGACAGCTATGGCTACACCTTC.

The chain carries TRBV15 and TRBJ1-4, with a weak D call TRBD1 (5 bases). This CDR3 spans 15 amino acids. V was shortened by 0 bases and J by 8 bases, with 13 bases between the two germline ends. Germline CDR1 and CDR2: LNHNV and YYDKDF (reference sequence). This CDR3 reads CATSRDLGSGEKLFF. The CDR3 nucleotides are TGTGCCACCAGCAGAGATCTAGGGTCAGGGGAAAAACTGTTTTTT.

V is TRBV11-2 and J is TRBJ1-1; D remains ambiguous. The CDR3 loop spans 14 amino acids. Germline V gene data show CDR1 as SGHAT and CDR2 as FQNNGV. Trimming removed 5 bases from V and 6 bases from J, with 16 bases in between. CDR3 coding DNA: TGTGCCAGCAGCCTGAGTAGGAAGGGCGCTGAAGCTTTCTTT. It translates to CASSLSRKGAEAFF. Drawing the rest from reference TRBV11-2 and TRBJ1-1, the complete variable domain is EAGVAQSPRYKIIEKRQSVAFWCNPISGHATLYWYQQILGQGPKLLIQFQNNGVVDDSQLPKDRFSAERLKGVDSTLKIQPAKLEDSAVYLCASSLSRKGAEAFFGQGTRLTVV.

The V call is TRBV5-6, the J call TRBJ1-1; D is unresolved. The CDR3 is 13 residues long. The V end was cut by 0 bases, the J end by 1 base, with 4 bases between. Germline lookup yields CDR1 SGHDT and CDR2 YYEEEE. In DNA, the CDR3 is TGTGCCAGCAGCTTGGGCAGGAACACTGAAGCTTTCTTT. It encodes CASSLGRNTEAFF. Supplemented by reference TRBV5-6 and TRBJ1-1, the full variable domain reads DAGVTQSPTHLIKTRGQQVTLRCSPKSGHDTVSWYQQALGQGPQFIFQYYEEEERQRGNFPDRFSGHQFPNYSSELNVNALLLGDSALYLCASSLGRNTEAFFGQGTRLTVV.

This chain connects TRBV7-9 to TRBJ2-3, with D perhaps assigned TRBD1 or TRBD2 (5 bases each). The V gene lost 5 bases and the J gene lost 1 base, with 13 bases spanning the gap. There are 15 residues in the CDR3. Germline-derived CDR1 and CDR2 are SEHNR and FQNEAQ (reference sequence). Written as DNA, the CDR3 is TGTGCCAGCAGCACCCGGGACGGGGGCACAGATACGCAGTATTTT. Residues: CASSTRDGGTDTQYF.

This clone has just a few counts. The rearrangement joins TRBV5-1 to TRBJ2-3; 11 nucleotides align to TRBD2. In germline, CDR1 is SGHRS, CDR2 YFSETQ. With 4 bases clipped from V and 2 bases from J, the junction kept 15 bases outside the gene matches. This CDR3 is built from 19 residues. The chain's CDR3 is CASSPSSASGGYITDTQYF. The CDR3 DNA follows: TGCGCCAGCAGCCCCTCCTCGGCTAGCGGGGGGTATATCACAGATACGCAGTATTTT.

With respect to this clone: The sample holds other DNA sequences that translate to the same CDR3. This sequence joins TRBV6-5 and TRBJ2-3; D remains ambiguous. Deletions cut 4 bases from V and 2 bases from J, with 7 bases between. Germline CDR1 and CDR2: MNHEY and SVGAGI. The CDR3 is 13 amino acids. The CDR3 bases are TGTGCCAGCAGTTTATCCTCCACAGATACGCAGTATTTT. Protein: CASSLSSTDTQYF.

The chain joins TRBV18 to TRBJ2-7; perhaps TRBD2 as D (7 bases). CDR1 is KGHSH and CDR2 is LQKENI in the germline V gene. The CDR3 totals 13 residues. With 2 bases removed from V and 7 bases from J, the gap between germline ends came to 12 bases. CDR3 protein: CASSPGGAWEQYF. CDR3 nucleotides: TGTGCCAGCTCACCAGGGGGGGCGTGGGAGCAGTACTTC. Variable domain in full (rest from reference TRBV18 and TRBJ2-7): NAGVMQNPRHLVRRRGQEARLRCSPMKGHSHVYWYRQLPEEGLKFMVYLQKENIIDESGMPKERFSAEFPKEGPSILRIQQVVRGDSAAYFCASSPGGAWEQYFGPGTRLTVT.

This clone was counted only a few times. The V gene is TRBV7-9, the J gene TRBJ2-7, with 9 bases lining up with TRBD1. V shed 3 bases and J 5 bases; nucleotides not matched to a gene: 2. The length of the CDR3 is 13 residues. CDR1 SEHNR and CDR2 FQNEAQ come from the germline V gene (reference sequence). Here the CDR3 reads CASSFRDRDEQYF. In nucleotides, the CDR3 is TGTGCCAGCAGCTTCCGGGACAGGGACGAGCAGTACTTC.

CDR3 coding DNA: TGTGCCAGCACCCACCCGACAGGCAGCAATCAGCCCCAGCATTTT. As protein: CASTHPTGSNQPQHF. This chain links TRBV6-6 with TRBJ1-5; a possible D gene is TRBD1 (6 bases). The germline V gene encodes CDR1 MNHNY and CDR2 SVGAGI (reference sequence). The V end was cut by 7 bases, the J end by 1 base, with 14 bases between. The CDR3 sequence is 15 residues long.

The CDR3: CASSLGQASTDTQYF. CDR3 coding DNA: TGTGCCAGCAGCTTGGGACAGGCCAGCACAGATACGCAGTATTTT. This rearrangement joins TRBV7-6 to TRBJ2-3, with 8 bases matching TRBD1. The CDR3 sequence is 15 residues long. Trimming cost V 3 bases and J 0 bases; bases outside gene matches: 2. Germline CDR1 is SGHVS and CDR2 is FNYEAQ.

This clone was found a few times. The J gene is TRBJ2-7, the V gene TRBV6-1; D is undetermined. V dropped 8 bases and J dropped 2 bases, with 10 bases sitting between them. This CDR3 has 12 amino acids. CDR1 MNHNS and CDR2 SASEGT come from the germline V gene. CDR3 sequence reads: CASGLDAYEQYF. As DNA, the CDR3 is TGTGCCAGCGGCCTGGACGCCTACGAGCAGTACTTC.

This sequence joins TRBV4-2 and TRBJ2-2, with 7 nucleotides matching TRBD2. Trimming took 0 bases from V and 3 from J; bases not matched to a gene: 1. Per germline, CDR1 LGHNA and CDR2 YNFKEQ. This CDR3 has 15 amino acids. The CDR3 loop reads CASSQDAGDTGELFF. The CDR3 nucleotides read TGTGCCAGCAGCCAAGATGCGGGGGACACCGGGGAGCTGTTTTTT.

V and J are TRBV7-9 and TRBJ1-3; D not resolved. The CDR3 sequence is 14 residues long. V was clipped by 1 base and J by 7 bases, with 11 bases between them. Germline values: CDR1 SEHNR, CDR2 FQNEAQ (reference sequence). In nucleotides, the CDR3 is TGTGCCAGCAGCTTAGATGAAGACGTGAACACCATATATTTT. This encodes CASSLDEDVNTIYF.

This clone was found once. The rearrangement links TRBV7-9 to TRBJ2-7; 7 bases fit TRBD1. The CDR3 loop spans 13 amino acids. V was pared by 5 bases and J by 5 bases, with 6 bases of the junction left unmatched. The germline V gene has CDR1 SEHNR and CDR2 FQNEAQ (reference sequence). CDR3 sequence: CASSERQGDEQYF. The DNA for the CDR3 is TGTGCCAGCAGCGAAAGACAGGGAGACGAGCAGTACTTC.

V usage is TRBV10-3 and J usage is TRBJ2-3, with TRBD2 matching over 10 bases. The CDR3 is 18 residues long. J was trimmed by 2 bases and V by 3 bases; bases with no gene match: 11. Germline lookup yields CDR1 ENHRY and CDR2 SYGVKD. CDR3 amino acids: CAISDEASGGYYTDTQYF. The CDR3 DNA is TGTGCCATCAGTGATGAGGCTAGCGGGGGTTACTACACAGATACGCAGTATTTT.

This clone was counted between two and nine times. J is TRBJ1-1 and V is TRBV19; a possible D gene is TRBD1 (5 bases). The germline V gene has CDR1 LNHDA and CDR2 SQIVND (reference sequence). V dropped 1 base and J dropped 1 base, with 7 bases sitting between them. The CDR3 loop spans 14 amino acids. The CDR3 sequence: CASSIGGGNTEAFF. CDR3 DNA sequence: TGTGCCAGTAGTATAGGTGGGGGGAACACTGAAGCTTTCTTT.

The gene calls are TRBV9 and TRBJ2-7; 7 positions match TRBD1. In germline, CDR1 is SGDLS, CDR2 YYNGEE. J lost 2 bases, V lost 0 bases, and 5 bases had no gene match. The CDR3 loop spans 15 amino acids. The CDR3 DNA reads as TGTGCCAGCAGCGTAGGAGGGGGCAACGCCTACGAGCAGTACTTC. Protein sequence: CASSVGGGNAYEQYF.

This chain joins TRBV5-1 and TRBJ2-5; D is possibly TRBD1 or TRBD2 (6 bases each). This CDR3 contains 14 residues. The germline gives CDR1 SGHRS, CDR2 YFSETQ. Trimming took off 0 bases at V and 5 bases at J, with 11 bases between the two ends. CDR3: CASSLASGAETQYF. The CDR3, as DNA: TGCGCCAGCAGCTTGGCCTCGGGGGCTGAGACCCAGTACTTC.

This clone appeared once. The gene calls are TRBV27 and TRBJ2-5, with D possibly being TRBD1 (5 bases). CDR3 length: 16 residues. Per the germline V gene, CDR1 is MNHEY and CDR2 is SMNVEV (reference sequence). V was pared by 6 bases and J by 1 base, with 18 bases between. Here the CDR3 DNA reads TGTGCCAGCAGCCCGGGCATCTGGACACTCCAAGAGACCCAGTACTTC. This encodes CASSPGIWTLQETQYF.

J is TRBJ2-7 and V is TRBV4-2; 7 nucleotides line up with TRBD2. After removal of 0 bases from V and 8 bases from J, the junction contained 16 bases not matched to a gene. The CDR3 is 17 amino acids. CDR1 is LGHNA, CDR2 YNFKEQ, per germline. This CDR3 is CASSQDLGGGGLVKQYF. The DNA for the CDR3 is TGTGCCAGCAGCCAAGATCTTGGCGGGGGAGGATTGGTGAAGCAGTACTTC.

The CDR3 here is CASSARDRVIYGYTF. The DNA of the CDR3 is TGTGCCAGCAGCGCCCGGGACAGGGTAATCTATGGCTACACCTTC. This chain links TRBV9 with TRBJ1-2; 9 bases map to TRBD1. CDR1 is SGDLS, CDR2 YYNGEE, per germline. This CDR3 contains 15 residues. J gave up 4 bases and V 3 bases, and 7 bases lay outside the gene matches.

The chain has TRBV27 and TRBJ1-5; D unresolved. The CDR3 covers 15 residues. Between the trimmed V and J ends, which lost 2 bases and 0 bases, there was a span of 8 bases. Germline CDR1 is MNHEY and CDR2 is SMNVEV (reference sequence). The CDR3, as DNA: TGTGCCAGCAGTTTAGAAGGAAATAGCAATCAGCCCCAGCATTTT. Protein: CASSLEGNSNQPQHF.

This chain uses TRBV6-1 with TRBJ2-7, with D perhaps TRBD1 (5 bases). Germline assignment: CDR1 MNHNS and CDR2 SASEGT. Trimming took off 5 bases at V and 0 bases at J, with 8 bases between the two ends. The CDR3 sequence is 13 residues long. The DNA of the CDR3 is TGTGCCAGCAGTCCAGGGCTCTCCTACGAGCAGTACTTC. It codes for CASSPGLSYEQYF.